The 29 T cell receptor beta chains listed next were all sequenced from one sample in a study of CD8 T cells in Susac syndrome. The authors reverse transcribed roughly 0.5 to 1 ug RNA with random hexamers. TCRdb fed the immunoSEQ multiplex PCR reads into MiXCR, producing one record per CDR3 protein. Among some 300,000 distinct CDR3 sequences listed, 75% to 90% were seen once. The sequenced sample was CD8+ T cells from PBMCs. The receptors derive from a human donor with multiple sclerosis.

The chain has TRBV28 and TRBJ2-3; 9 bases fit TRBD2. This CDR3 has 16 amino acids. Germline loops: CDR1 MDHEN, CDR2 SYDVKM. V shed 3 bases and J 7 bases; nucleotides not matched to a gene: 11. The CDR3 is CASSFQTSGVRNTQYF. DNA of the CDR3: TGTGCCAGCAGTTTTCAGACTAGCGGCGTCCGAAATACGCAGTATTTT.

This rearrangement joins TRBV12-3 or TRBV12-4 to TRBJ1-2; TRBD1 might be the D (5 bases). The V gene lost 8 bases and the J gene lost 8 bases, with 15 bases spanning the gap. The CDR3 consists of 12 residues. The chain's CDR3 is CASGRGTRGYTF. Here the CDR3 DNA reads TGTGCCAGCGGTAGGGGAACGCGGGGCTACACCTTC.

The chain has TRBV19 and TRBJ2-3; 7 bases align to TRBD1. There are 15 residues in the CDR3. The V gene end was trimmed by 10 bases and the J gene end by 0 bases; junction bases not matched to a gene: 10. Germline CDR1 and CDR2: LNHDA and SQIVND (reference sequence). The CDR3 reads CATATGITSTDTQYF. CDR3 DNA sequence: TGTGCCACCGCGACAGGGATCACTAGCACAGATACGCAGTATTTT.

This sequence joins TRBV10-3 and TRBJ2-7; no clear D. From germline, CDR1 is ENHRY and CDR2 SYGVKD. V was cut by 3 bases and J by 3 bases, with 3 bases left in between. The CDR3 extends over 11 amino acids. The CDR3 coding sequence is TGTGCCATCAGTGATAACTACGAGCAGTACTTC. This codes for CAISDNYEQYF.

The chain joins TRBV27 to TRBJ2-3; D is ambiguous. CDR3 length: 14 residues. Germline V gene data show CDR1 as MNHEY and CDR2 as SMNVEV (reference sequence). V shed 0 bases and J shed 1 base, with 5 bases lying between them. The CDR3 here is CASSLSWGTDTQYF. Written as DNA, the CDR3 is TGTGCCAGCAGTTTATCGTGGGGCACAGATACGCAGTATTTT.

J is TRBJ2-7 and V is TRBV7-9, with D hard to call. Germline V gene lookup returns CDR1 SEHNR and CDR2 FQNEAQ (reference sequence). V lost 7 bases, J lost 3 bases, and 13 bases lay in between. This CDR3 is 13 amino acids long. CDR3 amino acids: CASTTTENYEQYF. As DNA, the CDR3 is TGTGCCAGCACAACGACGGAAAACTACGAGCAGTACTTC.

J is TRBJ2-7 and V is TRBV3-1; D uncertain. Germline lookup yields CDR1 LGHDT and CDR2 YNNKEL (reference sequence). V dropped 10 bases and J dropped 0 bases, with 7 bases sitting between them. The length of the CDR3 is 11 residues. CDR3 residues: CATQGSYEQYF. CDR3 DNA sequence: TGTGCCACCCAAGGCTCCTACGAGCAGTACTTC.

The CDR3 DNA follows: TGTGCCAGCGGAGAGACAGGGCCAACTAATGAAAAACTGTTTTTT. This sequence encodes CASGETGPTNEKLFF. The chain is built from TRBV2 and TRBJ1-4; 7 bases align to TRBD1. CDR3 length: 15 residues. Germline V gives CDR1 SNHLY, CDR2 FYNNEI. After removal of 8 bases from V and 0 bases from J, the junction contained 6 bases not matched to a gene.

The CDR3 DNA reads TGTGCCAGCAGCCCCGGACAGGCTCCCTACAATGAGCAGTTCTTC. It specifies CASSPGQAPYNEQFF. The V call is TRBV6-4, the J call TRBJ2-1, with 7 nucleotides matching TRBD1. Germline CDR1 and CDR2: MRHNA and SNTAGT. The CDR3 runs to 15 residues. After removal of 6 bases from V and 2 bases from J, the junction contained 7 bases not matched to a gene.

The J gene is TRBJ2-3, the V gene TRBV5-4; TRBD2 aligns across 7 bases. In germline, CDR1 is SGHNT, CDR2 YYREEE (reference sequence). The CDR3 covers 14 residues. V was pared by 0 bases and J by 4 bases, with 2 bases of the junction left unmatched. The CDR3 DNA sequence: TGTGCCAGCAGCTTGGTTGCGGGAGCAGATACGCAGTATTTT. This codes for CASSLVAGADTQYF.

The V and J genes are TRBV28 and TRBJ2-7; D perhaps matches TRBD2 (5 bases). The CDR3 length is 12 residues. Trimming left V 5 bases short and J 2 bases short, with 7 bases between. Germline V lookup: CDR1 MDHEN, CDR2 SYDVKM. The CDR3 spells CASSPTTYEQYF. CDR3 coding DNA: TGTGCCAGCAGTCCGACTACCTACGAGCAGTACTTC.

V is TRBV20-1 and J is TRBJ2-5; 16 bases are shared with TRBD2. The CDR3 consists of 17 residues. Germline V lookup: CDR1 DFQATT, CDR2 SNEGSKA (reference sequence). The junction had 8 bases not matched to a gene; V was cut back by 3 bases and J by 4 bases. This CDR3 is CSARGTGTSGRGETQYF. In DNA form, the CDR3 reads TGCAGTGCTAGGGGGACCGGGACTAGCGGGAGGGGAGAGACCCAGTACTTC.

The chain is built from TRBV15 and TRBJ1-1; 7 bases match TRBD1. The CDR3 totals 15 residues. V gave up 2 bases and J gave up 8 bases; unmatched junction bases: 11. The germline V gene has CDR1 LNHNV and CDR2 YYDKDF (reference sequence). In nucleotides, the CDR3 is TGTGCCACCAGCAGACCCCCTCCGGGGGGACAGGAAGCTTTCTTT. Protein product: CATSRPPPGGQEAFF.

This chain links TRBV27 with TRBJ1-4, with D unclear. Trimming stripped 1 base from V and 2 bases from J, with 14 bases between. CDR1 is MNHEY and CDR2 is SMNVEV in the germline V gene (reference sequence). The CDR3 is 17 amino acids. CDR3 sequence reads: CASSLWALRGTNEKLFF. The CDR3 nucleotides read TGTGCCAGCAGTTTATGGGCATTAAGAGGGACTAATGAAAAACTGTTTTTT.

This chain connects TRBV27 to TRBJ2-1, with no clear D. Germline assignment: CDR1 MNHEY and CDR2 SMNVEV (reference sequence). Trimming removed 5 bases from V and 2 bases from J, with 4 bases in between. This CDR3 spans 12 amino acids. The CDR3 loop is CASSHPYNEQFF. In nucleotides, the CDR3 is TGTGCCAGCAGTCACCCCTACAATGAGCAGTTCTTC.

The J gene is TRBJ2-3, the V gene TRBV7-9; no definite D call. V lost 5 bases and J lost 3, with 6 bases in between. The CDR3 is 12 residues long. CDR1 SEHNR and CDR2 FQNEAQ come from the germline V gene (reference sequence). The CDR3 here is CASSPMTDTQYF. DNA of the CDR3: TGTGCCAGCAGCCCCATGACAGATACGCAGTATTTT. Together with reference TRBV7-9 and TRBJ2-3, the CDR3 gives the full variable domain: DTGVSQNPRHKITKRGQNVTFRCDPISEHNRLYWYRQTLGQGPEFLTYFQNEAQLEKSRLLSDRFSAERPKGSFSTLEIQRTEQGDSAMYLCASSPMTDTQYFGPGTRLTVL.

The chain is built from TRBV19 and TRBJ2-7, with a weak D call TRBD2 (6 bases). The CDR3 is made up of 15 amino acids. CDR1 and CDR2 from the germline V gene are LNHDA and SQIVND (reference sequence). V lost 1 base and J 0 bases, leaving 10 bases between the germline ends. The CDR3 here is CASSIGGGISYEQYF. In DNA form, the CDR3 reads TGTGCCAGTAGTATAGGGGGCGGGATCTCCTACGAGCAGTACTTC. The full variable domain, its missing parts supplied by reference TRBV19 and TRBJ2-7, is DGGITQSPKYLFRKEGQNVTLSCEQNLNHDAMYWYRQDPGQGLRLIYYSQIVNDFQKGDIAEGYSVSREKKESFPLTVTSAQKNPTAFYLCASSIGGGISYEQYFGPGTRLTVT.

The chain employs TRBV19 and TRBJ2-4; TRBD1 or TRBD2 may be the D gene (5 bases each). CDR3 length: 17 amino acids. V lost 5 bases and J lost 0, with 17 bases in between. The germline V gene has CDR1 LNHDA and CDR2 SQIVND (reference sequence). The CDR3 loop is CASSGSGTRLAKNIQYF. The CDR3 nucleotides read TGTGCCAGTAGTGGGTCCGGGACCCGCCTAGCCAAAAACATTCAGTACTTC. Using reference TRBV19 and TRBJ2-4 for the parts outside the CDR3, the full variable domain is DGGITQSPKYLFRKEGQNVTLSCEQNLNHDAMYWYRQDPGQGLRLIYYSQIVNDFQKGDIAEGYSVSREKKESFPLTVTSAQKNPTAFYLCASSGSGTRLAKNIQYFGAGTRLSVL.

This chain links TRBV7-9 with TRBJ2-7; D unresolved. Per germline, CDR1 SEHNR and CDR2 FQNEAQ (reference sequence). The V end lost 3 bases, the J end lost 6 bases, and 18 bases lay between the germline ends. The CDR3 loop spans 15 amino acids. The CDR3 DNA sequence: TGTGCCAGCAGCTTTTCTATTGGTGGGGTTCGCGAGCAGTACTTC. Its translation: CASSFSIGGVREQYF.

The J gene is TRBJ2-1, the V gene TRBV27; 9 bases agree with TRBD2. Germline values: CDR1 MNHEY, CDR2 SMNVEV (reference sequence). V was pared by 5 bases and J by 9 bases, with 14 bases of the junction left unmatched. CDR3 size: 16 residues. CDR3 in amino acids: CASSPPGGVAGVEQFF. CDR3 in DNA: TGTGCCAGCAGTCCCCCAGGGGGGGTAGCGGGAGTTGAGCAGTTCTTC.

The chain has TRBV7-9 and TRBJ2-3, with 13 bases lining up with TRBD2. The ends lost 10 bases at V and 3 bases at J; junction bases unmatched: 10. The CDR3 has 16 amino acids. The germline V gene encodes CDR1 SEHNR and CDR2 FQNEAQ (reference sequence). CDR3 protein: CATLDLGLAGTDTQYF. The CDR3 coding sequence is TGTGCCACGTTAGACCTGGGACTAGCGGGGACAGATACGCAGTATTTT.

V and J are TRBV12-3 or TRBV12-4 and TRBJ2-7, with 9 nucleotides matching TRBD1. V lost 1 base, J lost 2 bases, and 6 bases stayed unmatched. The CDR3 totals 16 residues. CDR3 nucleotide sequence: TGTGCCAGCAGTTTAGAACGGGACAGGGTAGCCTACGAGCAGTACTTC. It encodes CASSLERDRVAYEQYF.

This chain joins TRBV5-1 and TRBJ2-1, with 7 bases aligning to TRBD2. Losses at the gene ends were 0 bases for V and 10 bases for J; bases not matched to a gene: 7. The length of the CDR3 is 14 residues. Germline V CDR1 and CDR2: SGHRS, YFSETQ. CDR3 nucleotide sequence: TGCGCCAGCAGCTTGGTCCCGGGGGGTTGGGAGCAGTTCTTC. It translates to CASSLVPGGWEQFF. The full variable domain, completed using reference TRBV5-1 and TRBJ2-1, is KAGVTQTPRYLIKTRGQQVTLSCSPISGHRSVSWYQQTPGQGLQFLFEYFSETQRNKGNFPGRFSGRQFSNSRSEMNVSTLELGDSALYLCASSLVPGGWEQFFGPGTRLTVL.

The chain recombines TRBV19 with TRBJ2-1; 9 bases align to TRBD2. The CDR3 runs to 15 residues. CDR1 is LNHDA and CDR2 is SQIVND in the germline V gene (reference sequence). Trimming at V came to 5 bases and at J to 5 bases, leaving 7 bases not matched to a gene. CDR3 sequence reads: CASSRLAEIHNEQFF. The CDR3 nucleotides read TGTGCCAGTAGTCGACTAGCGGAGATCCACAATGAGCAGTTCTTC.

The genes are TRBV23-1 and TRBJ2-6; TRBD1 aligns across 8 bases. TRBV23-1 is reported as an ORF; its role is uncertain. Trimming removed 0 bases from V and 4 bases from J; junction bases left unmatched: 11. The CDR3 sequence is 19 residues long. CDR3 loop: CASSQSDSRGRAGANVLTF. CDR3 DNA sequence: TGCGCCAGCAGTCAATCGGATAGCAGGGGGCGCGCGGGGGCCAACGTCCTGACTTTC.

V is TRBV7-2 and J is TRBJ1-2; D perhaps matches TRBD1 (5 bases). Germline CDR1 is SGHTA and CDR2 is FQGNSA. The CDR3 loop spans 16 amino acids. V was clipped by 5 bases and J by 4 bases, with 20 bases between them. CDR3 protein: CASSDPGGAGPYGYTF. Here the CDR3 DNA reads TGTGCCAGCAGCGACCCCGGCGGGGCAGGGCCCTATGGCTACACCTTC.

Only one count was recorded for this clonotype. This chain connects TRBV5-5 to TRBJ1-4; no reliable D call. V lost 2 bases, J lost 6 bases, and 11 bases lay in between. The CDR3 loop spans 14 amino acids. Germline CDR1 is SGHKS and CDR2 is YYEKEE (reference sequence). This CDR3 reads CASSFPGWDEKLFF. The CDR3 bases are TGTGCCAGCAGCTTTCCGGGATGGGATGAAAAACTGTTTTTT.

V gene TRBV13 combines with J gene TRBJ2-2; 9 nucleotides agree with TRBD2. Germline trimming cut 5 bases from V and 4 bases from J; bases unmatched to any gene: 8. CDR1 and CDR2 from the germline V gene are PRHDT and FYEKMQ (reference sequence). This CDR3 has 16 residues. The CDR3 DNA follows: TGTGCCAGCAGCCGCCCGTGGCGGGAGGGCACCGGGGAGCTGTTTTTT. Its translation is CASSRPWREGTGELFF.

The V call is TRBV28, the J call TRBJ1-4; 7 bases are shared with TRBD1. The CDR3 is 19 residues long. Germline CDR1 and CDR2: MDHEN and SYDVKM. J was trimmed by 0 bases and V by 5 bases; bases with no gene match: 15. The CDR3 protein is CASSTYRDSSHATNEKLFF. CDR3 coding DNA: TGTGCCAGCAGTACATACCGGGACAGCTCCCATGCAACTAATGAAAAACTGTTTTTT.